Listed below are T cell receptor beta chains from one sample, sequenced in a study of T-cell memory formation after mild COVID-19. One entry per CDR3 protein, called by TCRdb with MiXCR from the 5' RACE reads. The data show fewer than 90,000 distinct CDR3 sequences, roughly 14% seen once. Sequenced sample: PBMCs or a T cell subset sorted from them (not recorded which). Source of these receptors: an adult woman who had mild COVID-19 (a few samples of this study predate the infection). Cell type and time point are not known. Both conserved end residues are part of each CDR3. The order of the fields is clone size, D gene, J gene, V gene, CDR3 DNA, CDR3 protein. D genes are given only for firm matches. Size is stated for part of the rows, as once, few or many counts, or as a class when the clone is expanded.

>NA|NA|TRBJ1-2|TRBV4-2
TGTGCCAGCAGCCAGGACGCTACTAACTATGGCTACACCTTC
CASSQDATNYGYTF
>NA|TRBD1|TRBJ2-7|TRBV7-9
TGTGCCAGCAGCTTAGAAAGGGGGCCTTACGAGCAGTACTTC
CASSLERGPYEQYF
>many|NA|TRBJ2-7|TRBV7-2
TGTGCCAGCAGCTTAGTTACAGGTTCGGAGCAGTACTTC
CASSLVTGSEQYF
>NA|NA|TRBJ2-1|TRBV29-1
TGCAGCGTCGAGCGGAGCTCCTACAATGAGCAGTTCTTC
CSVERSSYNEQFF
>NA|NA|TRBJ2-5|TRBV7-7
NA
CASSLRAGEGETQYF
>NA|NA|TRBJ2-1|TRBV24-1
TGTGCCACCAGTGTTTCTAGGTACAATGAGCAGTTCTTC
CATSVSRYNEQFF
>few|NA|TRBJ1-5|TRBV24-1
TGTGCCACCAGTGGCGGATATAGCAATCAGCCCCAGCATTTT
CATSGGYSNQPQHF
>few|NA|TRBJ2-1|TRBV7-8
TGTGCCAGCAGCTTAGCAGTAGCGGTCTGGGATGAGCAGTTCTTC
CASSLAVAVWDEQFF
>NA|NA|TRBJ2-3|TRBV5-1
TGCGCCAGCAGCGGGTGGACAGATACGCAGTATTTT
CASSGWTDTQYF
>NA|NA|TRBJ2-1|TRBV9
TGTGCCAGCAGCGTAGGGCTGGATGAGCAGTTCTTC
CASSVGLDEQFF
>NA|TRBD1|TRBJ2-7|TRBV9
TGTGCCAGCAGCGTAGCCGGGACAGGGTCTACCTACGAGCAGTACTTC
CASSVAGTGSTYEQYF
>few|NA|TRBJ2-2|TRBV7-9
TGTGCCAGCAGCCAACAGGGCGGGGAGCTGTTTTTT
CASSQQGGELFF
>many|NA|TRBJ1-1|TRBV5-1
TGCGCCAGCAGCTTGGCTTCGGGGGCAGGGAACACTGAAGCTTTCTTT
CASSLASGAGNTEAFF
>few|TRBD1|TRBJ1-2|TRBV14
TGTGCCAGCAGCCAAGATCTGGACAGGGGCGGCTACACCTTC
CASSQDLDRGGYTF
>NA|NA|TRBJ2-7|TRBV4-1
TGCGCCAGCAGCCAGAGGGGGGACAGCTCCTACGAGCAGTACTTC
CASSQRGDSSYEQYF
>many|NA|TRBJ2-7|TRBV29-1
TGCAGCGTTGATTGGGGGCTCAACGAGCAGTACTTC
CSVDWGLNEQYF
>few|NA|TRBJ2-2|TRBV7-2
TGTGCCAGCAGCCCCCGCGGGGGCGCTGTTGGGTGGATAGGGGAGCTGTTTTTT
CASSPRGGAVGWIGELFF
>NA|NA|TRBJ2-4|TRBV5-4
TGTGCCAGCAGCTTGGATTTTGGTAGGCGACAGCCAGCCAAAAACATTCAGTACTTC
CASSLDFGRRQPAKNIQYF
>few|NA|TRBJ2-3|TRBV29-1
TGCAGCGTTGAATCGCTGGCGGGCCTTAGGGCAGATACGCAGTATTTT
CSVESLAGLRADTQYF
>NA|NA|TRBJ2-1|TRBV9
TGTGCCAGCAGCGTAGGGGGCGGGCCATACAATGAGCAGTTCTTC
CASSVGGGPYNEQFF
>NA|TRBD2|TRBJ2-1|TRBV20-1
TGCAGTGCTAGTCCGGCTAGCGGGAGGGCCGACCAGGCGGGTGAGCAGTTCTTC
CSASPASGRADQAGEQFF
>NA|TRBD2|TRBJ2-1|TRBV5-1
TGCGCCAGCGGGGGGGACTGGGCGGACAATGAGCAGTTCTTC
CASGGDWADNEQFF
>few|NA|TRBJ1-5|TRBV24-1
TGTGCCACCAGCTTCCCGGGTGCCAATCAGCCCCAGCATTTT
CATSFPGANQPQHF
>few|NA|TRBJ2-5|TRBV7-8
TGTGCCAGCAGCCCCCATCCAATTGGCCAAGAGACCCAGTACTTC
CASSPHPIGQETQYF
>few|NA|TRBJ2-2|TRBV2
TGTGCTTCCCGGGACGTAACGAACACCGGGGAGCTGTTTTTT
CASRDVTNTGELFF
>few|NA|TRBJ2-7|TRBV5-6
TGTGCCAGCAGCTTGGGCGTCGGAATATCCTACGAGCAGTACTTC
CASSLGVGISYEQYF
>NA|NA|TRBJ2-4|TRBV20-1
TGCAGTGCTAGAGATGAAGGGAAGCACATTCAGTACTTC
CSARDEGKHIQYF
>few|NA|TRBJ2-5|TRBV7-7
TGTGCCAGCAGCTTAGGGGTGGGAGAGACCCAGTACTTC
CASSLGVGETQYF
>few|NA|TRBJ2-7|TRBV15
TGTGCCACCAGCAGAGCCACGGGACGCCAGGCCTACGAGCAGTACTTC
CATSRATGRQAYEQYF
>NA|TRBD2|TRBJ2-1|TRBV12-3/TRBV12-4
TGTGCCAGCAGAAGGGGACTAGCGGGAGGAGATGATGAGCAGTTCTTC
CASRRGLAGGDDEQFF
>NA|TRBD2|TRBJ2-1|TRBV20-1
TGCAGTGCTAGAGATGTGGGGACTAGTTCCAATGAGCAGTTCTTC
CSARDVGTSSNEQFF
>NA|TRBD2|TRBJ2-1|TRBV5-1
TGCGCCAGCAGCCCCCGGGTCGGGAGGGCCTACAATGAGCAGTTCTTC
CASSPRVGRAYNEQFF
>NA|NA|TRBJ2-7|TRBV4-3
TGCGCCAGCAGCCAAGACCCCCAGGGGTCCTACGAGCAGTACTTC
CASSQDPQGSYEQYF
>few|NA|TRBJ2-1|TRBV20-1
TGCAGCCCGACAGTGGGACACAATGAGCAGTTCTTC
CSPTVGHNEQFF
>NA|TRBD2|TRBJ2-3|TRBV9
TGTGCCAGCTCCCGGGGGGACACAGATACGCAGTATTTT
CASSRGDTDTQYF
>NA|NA|TRBJ2-5|TRBV20-1
TGCAGTGCTAGTCCTTTGGGGGGGCCGGAGGAGACCCAGTACTTC
CSASPLGGPEETQYF
>few|TRBD2|TRBJ2-1|TRBV12-3/TRBV12-4
TGTGCCAGCAGTTCGACTAGCGGGAGGGAGCAGTTCTTC
CASSSTSGREQFF
>few|NA|TRBJ2-2|TRBV7-9
TGTGCCAGCAGGATAACAAACCGGGGATCCGGGGAGCTGTTTTTT
CASRITNRGSGELFF
>NA|NA|TRBJ1-6|TRBV6-1
TGTGCCAGCACTAGCGGGCAGGGGTATTCACCCCTCCACTTT
CASTSGQGYSPLHF
>few|NA|TRBJ2-7|TRBV7-9
TGTGCCAGCAGCTTAGTCAGCGTAAGCTCCTACGAGCAGTACTTC
CASSLVSVSSYEQYF
>NA|NA|TRBJ2-3|TRBV11-3
TGTGCCAGCAGCTTAGTTCTTCTAGCTGTAGGTTCGAGTCACACAGATACGCAGTATTTT
CASSLVLLAVGSSHTDTQYF
>NA|NA|TRBJ1-6|TRBV12-3/TRBV12-4
TGTGCCAGCAGTTGGGAAGGTTCACCCCTCCACTTT
CASSWEGSPLHF
>few|NA|TRBJ2-1|TRBV15
TGTGCCACCAGCAGAGATCGAGGATTGGAAGACAATGAGCAGTTCTTC
CATSRDRGLEDNEQFF
>NA|NA|TRBJ2-7|TRBV7-9
TGTGCCAGCAGCTTAGAGGCAGGAATTCTCTCCTACGAGCAGTACTTC
CASSLEAGILSYEQYF
>few|TRBD1|TRBJ2-1|TRBV15
TGTGCCACCAGCACTCACGGACAGGCTGGTTCTCCTTCCTACAATGAGCAGTTCTTC
CATSTHGQAGSPSYNEQFF
>few|TRBD1|TRBJ2-1|TRBV24-1
TGTGCCACCAGTGATTTGGGACAGGGTGAGGAGTTCTTC
CATSDLGQGEEFF
>few|TRBD1|TRBJ1-1|TRBV6-5
TGTGCCAGCAGTATGACAGGGAAAGCTTTCTTT
CASSMTGKAFF
>NA|NA|TRBJ2-1|TRBV7-9
TGTGCCAGCAGCTTATCCAAGGGGGAAAACTACAATGAGCAGTTCTTC
CASSLSKGENYNEQFF
>few|TRBD2|TRBJ2-3|TRBV5-1
TGCGCCAGCGGGGGAGGGCATACGCAGTATTTT
CASGGGHTQYF
>few|NA|TRBJ1-1|TRBV6-5
TGTGCCAGCAGAAAGAACAGGGTCACTGAAGCTTTCTTT
CASRKNRVTEAFF
>few|TRBD1|TRBJ1-2|TRBV7-3
TGTGCCAGCAGCTTAGCGGGACAGGGGGCTGTTGGCTACACCTTC
CASSLAGQGAVGYTF
>NA|TRBD1|TRBJ2-7|TRBV12-3/TRBV12-4
TGTGCCAGCAGTTCCCTCGACAGGGGGCCCTACGAGCAGTACTTC
CASSSLDRGPYEQYF
>NA|NA|TRBJ2-3|TRBV19
TGTGCCAGTAGTATAGACCTGACGAAGTATTTT
CASSIDLTKYF
>NA|TRBD1|TRBJ1-5|TRBV12-3/TRBV12-4
TGTGCCAGCAGCCCGGGACAGGGGTCTGGTCAGCCCCAGCATTTT
CASSPGQGSGQPQHF
>NA|NA|TRBJ2-7|TRBV7-2
TGTGCCAGCAGCTTAGCCACTCCCTACGAGCAGTACTTC
CASSLATPYEQYF
>NA|NA|TRBJ1-2|TRBV4-3
TGCGCCAGCAGCCACGGAGGCGCACAGGGCTATGGCTACACCTTC
CASSHGGAQGYGYTF
>few|NA|TRBJ1-3|TRBV29-1
TGCAGCGTTGAAGATCGGGCGGATCCTGGAAACACCATATATTTT
CSVEDRADPGNTIYF
>NA|TRBD2|TRBJ2-7|TRBV27
TGTGCCAGCAGTTTAAGAGCGGGACCGTCCTACGAGCAGTACTTC
CASSLRAGPSYEQYF
>NA|TRBD1|TRBJ2-7|TRBV7-9
TGTGCCAGCAGCCCAGGACAGGGCTTCAGAGAGAAGTACTTC
CASSPGQGFREKYF